In this sample, the clone carrying this TCR beta chain turned up a few times. What it binds is not known. These data are taken from a study of identical twins. Study results and caveats: There was more out-of-frame TCR alpha sharing in monozygotic twins than models estimated. A lower insertion count was a feature of abundant cord blood beta clonotypes, with no such feature in memory repertoires.

In every case, the donor was a healthy Caucasian. It was template switching that added a universal primer site, and there were unique molecular identifiers on the cDNA. TCRdb passed the 5' RACE reads through MiXCR, listing each CDR3 protein once. The data show about 920,000 distinct CDR3 sequences, about 12% seen once. The data were also submitted as part of a second study, on yellow fever vaccine responses in identical twins.

The specimen was PBMCs. The TCR sequence derives from a woman between 18 and 30 years old in good health.

CDR3 bases: TGTGCCAGCAGTTTTAGGGGCCCGACAGGGGGCTACGAGCAGTACTTC. Protein sequence: CASSFRGPTGGYEQYF. V usage is TRBV27 and J usage is TRBJ2-7, with TRBD1 identical over 9 bases. With 3 bases clipped from V and 3 bases from J, the junction kept 9 bases outside the gene matches. Germline values: CDR1 MNHEY, CDR2 SMNVEV (reference sequence). There are 16 residues in the CDR3.